Sequencing of this T cell receptor beta chain was carried out in a study of blood T cell repertoires in COVID-19. From germline, CDR1 is SGHDT and CDR2 YYEEEE. Trimming shortened V by 4 bases and J by 5 bases, and 18 bases separated the two germline ends. The CDR3 is 15 amino acids. Repertoires were generated with immunoSEQ multiplex PCR, while TCRdb's copy carries only in-frame clones and drops some. The data show about 99,000 clones, roughly four fifths seen once. The chain is built from TRBV5-6 and TRBJ2-5; maybe TRBD1 (5 bases). This receptor was taken from a man aged 60-69 years with acute or convalescent COVID-19. The source material was peripheral blood. The CDR3 sequence: CASSPDSRESETQYF. In nucleotides, the CDR3 is TGTGCCAGCAGCCCCGACAGCAGGGAATCGGAGACCCAGTACTTC.